The clone carrying this T cell receptor beta chain is medium-sized. TRB was amplified from about 250-500 ng of blood genomic DNA. The data were taken from a study of T and B cells in COVID-19 patients. The overall study: Median age was 34 years in the recovered cohort and about 67 years in the active-infection cohort. In the active-infection cohort, about 90% of the roughly 20 patients had comorbidities linked to unfavorable COVID-19 outcome.

This CDR3 comprises 17 residues. Germline CDR1 is MNHEY and CDR2 is SVGAGI. Trimming left V 0 bases short and J 9 bases short, with 21 bases between. Multiplex PCR with BIOMED2 TRB-A/B primer pools amplified TRB rearrangements. TCRdb re-called the multiplex PCR reads with MiXCR, one entry per CDR3 protein. The table lists approximately 2,300 distinct CDR3 sequences, roughly 28% of them singletons. What was sequenced was blood. The chain joins TRBV6-5 to TRBJ2-1; possible D gene TRBD2, 6 bases. This sequence originates from a human donor with active COVID-19. The CDR3 loop is CASSYSPTTSRVVEQFF. As DNA, the CDR3 is TGTGCCAGCAGTTACTCCCCAACGACTAGTCGGGTGGTTGAGCAGTTCTTC.